This T cell receptor beta chain was captured by sequencing in a study of blood T cells in healthy people across ages. A second roughly 6 to 12 cycle PCR used barcoded and J-beta primers. A single record per CDR3 protein comes from TCRdb applying MiXCR to the 5' RACE reads. In the table there are around 700,000 distinct CDR3 sequences, 25% of which are singletons. A word on this clonotype: Its matching antigen is unknown. Since the CDR3 does not end with the conserved phenylalanine or tryptophan, this likely comes from a read error.

The study, taken as a whole, reports: TCR beta diversity, measured per million T cells, fell in a roughly linear way with age.

This CDR3 spans 13 amino acids. The germline V gene has CDR1 SGHTA and CDR2 FQGNSA. V lost 0 bases and J lost 5, with 7 bases in between. These data were also filed under a second study, of T cells of mothers and their children. Per that paper: RNA was extracted, and all of it went into cDNA synthesis at roughly 1.6 ug per 15 ul. With the M1S primer of the second PCR, sample barcodes and 2-4 random nucleotides were added.

This sequence originates from a boy aged 5-17 years in good health. The chain combines TRBV7-2 with TRBJ2-5, with D unresolved. The sequenced sample consisted of blood. CDR3 in DNA: TGTGCCAGCAGCTTAGCTGGTAGGGAGACCCAGTACTCC. This codes for CASSLAGRETQYS.